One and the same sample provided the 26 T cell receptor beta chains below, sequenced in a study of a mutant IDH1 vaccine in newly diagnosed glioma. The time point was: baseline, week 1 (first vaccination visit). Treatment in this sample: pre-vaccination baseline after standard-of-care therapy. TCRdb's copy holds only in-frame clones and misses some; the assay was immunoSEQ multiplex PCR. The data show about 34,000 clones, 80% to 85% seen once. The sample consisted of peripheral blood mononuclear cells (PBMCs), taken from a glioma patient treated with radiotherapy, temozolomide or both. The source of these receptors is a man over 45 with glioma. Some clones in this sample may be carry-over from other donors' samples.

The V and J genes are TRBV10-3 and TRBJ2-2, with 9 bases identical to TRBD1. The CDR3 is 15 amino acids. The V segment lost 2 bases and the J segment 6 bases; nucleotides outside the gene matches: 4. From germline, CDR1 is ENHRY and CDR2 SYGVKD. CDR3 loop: CAISEPRQGAGELFF. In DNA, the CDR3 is TGTGCCATCAGTGAGCCTCGACAGGGGGCCGGGGAGCTGTTTTTT.

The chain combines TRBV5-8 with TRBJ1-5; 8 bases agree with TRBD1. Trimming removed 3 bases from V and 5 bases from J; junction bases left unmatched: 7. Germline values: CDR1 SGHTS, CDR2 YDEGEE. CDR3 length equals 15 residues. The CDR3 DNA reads TGTGCCAGCAGCTCCGGACAGGGCGAAGATCAGCCCCAGCATTTT. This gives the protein CASSSGQGEDQPQHF. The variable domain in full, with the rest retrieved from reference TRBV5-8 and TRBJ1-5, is EAGVTQSPTHLIKTRGQQATLRCSPISGHTSVYWYQQALGLGLQFLLWYDEGEERNRGNFPPRFSGRQFPNYSSELNVNALELEDSALYLCASSSGQGEDQPQHFGDGTRLSIL.

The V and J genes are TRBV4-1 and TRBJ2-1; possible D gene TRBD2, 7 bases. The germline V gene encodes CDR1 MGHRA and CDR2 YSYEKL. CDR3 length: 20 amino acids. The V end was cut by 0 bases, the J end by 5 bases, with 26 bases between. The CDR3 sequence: CASSQDAGARSGRVHNEQFF. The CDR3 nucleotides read TGCGCCAGCAGCCAAGATGCGGGGGCTCGGTCCGGGAGAGTCCACAATGAGCAGTTCTTC.

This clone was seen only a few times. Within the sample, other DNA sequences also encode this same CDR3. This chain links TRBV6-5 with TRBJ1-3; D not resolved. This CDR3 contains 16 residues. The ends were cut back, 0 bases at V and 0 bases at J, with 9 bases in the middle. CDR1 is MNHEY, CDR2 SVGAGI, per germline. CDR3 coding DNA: TGTGCCAGCAGTTACTCTGGCAGTAGCTCTGGAAACACCATATATTTT. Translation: CASSYSGSSSGNTIYF.

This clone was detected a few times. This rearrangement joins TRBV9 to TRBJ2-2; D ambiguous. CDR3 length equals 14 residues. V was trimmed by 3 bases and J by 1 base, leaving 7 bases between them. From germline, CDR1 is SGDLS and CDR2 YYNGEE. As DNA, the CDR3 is TGTGCCAGCAGCGCCACTCTGAACACCGGGGAGCTGTTTTTT. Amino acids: CASSATLNTGELFF. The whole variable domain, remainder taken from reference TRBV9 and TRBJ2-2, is DSGVTQTPKHLITATGQRVTLRCSPRSGDLSVYWYQQSLDQGLQFLIQYYNGEERAKGNILERFSAQQFPDLHSELNLSSLELGDSALYFCASSATLNTGELFFGEGSRLTVL.

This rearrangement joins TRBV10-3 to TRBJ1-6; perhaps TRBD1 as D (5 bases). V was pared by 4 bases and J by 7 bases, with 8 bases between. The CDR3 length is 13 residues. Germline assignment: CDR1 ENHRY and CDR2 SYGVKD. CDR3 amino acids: CAISGKGNSPLHF. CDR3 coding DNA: TGTGCCATCAGTGGTAAGGGGAATTCACCCCTCCACTTT.

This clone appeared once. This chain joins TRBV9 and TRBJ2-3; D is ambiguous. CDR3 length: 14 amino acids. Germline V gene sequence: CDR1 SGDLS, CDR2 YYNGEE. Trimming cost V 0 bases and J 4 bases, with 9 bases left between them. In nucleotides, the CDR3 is TGTGCCAGCAGCGTAGTGAGCACCCCAGATACGCAGTATTTT. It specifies CASSVVSTPDTQYF. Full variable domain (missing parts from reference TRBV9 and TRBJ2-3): DSGVTQTPKHLITATGQRVTLRCSPRSGDLSVYWYQQSLDQGLQFLIQYYNGEERAKGNILERFSAQQFPDLHSELNLSSLELGDSALYFCASSVVSTPDTQYFGPGTRLTVL.

CDR3 amino acids: CAIMGSSTDTQYF. CDR3 in DNA: TGTGCCATCATGGGATCTAGCACAGATACGCAGTATTTT. The rearrangement joins TRBV10-3 to TRBJ2-3; no firm D call. Germline V gene data show CDR1 as ENHRY and CDR2 as SYGVKD. The CDR3 has 13 amino acids. Trimming left V 7 bases short and J 0 bases short, with 8 bases between.

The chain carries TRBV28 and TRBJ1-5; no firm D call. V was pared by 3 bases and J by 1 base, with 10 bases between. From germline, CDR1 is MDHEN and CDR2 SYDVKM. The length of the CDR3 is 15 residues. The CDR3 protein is CASSFWGKSNQPQHF. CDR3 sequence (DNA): TGTGCCAGCAGTTTTTGGGGAAAAAGCAATCAGCCCCAGCATTTT.

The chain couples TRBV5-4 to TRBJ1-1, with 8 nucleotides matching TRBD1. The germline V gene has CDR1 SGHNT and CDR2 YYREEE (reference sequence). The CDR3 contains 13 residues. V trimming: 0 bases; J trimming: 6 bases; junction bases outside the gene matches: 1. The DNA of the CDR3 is TGTGCCAGCAGCTTGGAACAGGGGGCTGAAGCTTTCTTT. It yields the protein CASSLEQGAEAFF.

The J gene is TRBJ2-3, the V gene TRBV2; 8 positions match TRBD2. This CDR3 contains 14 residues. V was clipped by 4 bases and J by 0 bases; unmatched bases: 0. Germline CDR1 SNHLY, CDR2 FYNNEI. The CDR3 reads CASSASGSTDTQYF. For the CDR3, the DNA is TGTGCCAGCAGTGCTAGCGGGAGCACAGATACGCAGTATTTT.

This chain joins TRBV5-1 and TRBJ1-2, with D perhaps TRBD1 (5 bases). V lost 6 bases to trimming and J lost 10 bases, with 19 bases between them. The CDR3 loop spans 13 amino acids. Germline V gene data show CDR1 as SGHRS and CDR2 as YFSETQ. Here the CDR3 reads CASTRGEGTIYTF. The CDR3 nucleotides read TGCGCCAGCACCCGGGGGGAGGGGACGATCTACACCTTC.

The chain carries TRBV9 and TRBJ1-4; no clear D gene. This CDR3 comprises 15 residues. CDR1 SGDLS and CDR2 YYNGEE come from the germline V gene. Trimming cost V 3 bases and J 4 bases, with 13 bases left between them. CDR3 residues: CASSAEGRGNEKLFF. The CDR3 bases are TGTGCCAGCAGCGCCGAGGGCCGTGGTAATGAAAAACTGTTTTTT. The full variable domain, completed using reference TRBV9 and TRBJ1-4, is DSGVTQTPKHLITATGQRVTLRCSPRSGDLSVYWYQQSLDQGLQFLIQYYNGEERAKGNILERFSAQQFPDLHSELNLSSLELGDSALYFCASSAEGRGNEKLFFGSGTQLSVL.

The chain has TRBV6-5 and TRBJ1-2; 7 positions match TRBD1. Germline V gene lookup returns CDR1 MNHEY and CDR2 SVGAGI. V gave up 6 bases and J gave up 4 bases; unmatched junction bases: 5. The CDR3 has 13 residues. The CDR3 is CASRRQGSYGYTF. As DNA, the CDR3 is TGTGCCAGCAGAAGACAGGGATCCTATGGCTACACCTTC.

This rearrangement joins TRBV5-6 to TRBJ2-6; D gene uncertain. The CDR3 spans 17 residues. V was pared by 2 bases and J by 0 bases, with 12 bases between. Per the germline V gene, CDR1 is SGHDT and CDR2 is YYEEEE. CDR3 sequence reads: CASSFFGRPSGANVLTF. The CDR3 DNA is TGTGCCAGCAGCTTCTTCGGACGGCCCTCTGGGGCCAACGTCCTGACTTTC.

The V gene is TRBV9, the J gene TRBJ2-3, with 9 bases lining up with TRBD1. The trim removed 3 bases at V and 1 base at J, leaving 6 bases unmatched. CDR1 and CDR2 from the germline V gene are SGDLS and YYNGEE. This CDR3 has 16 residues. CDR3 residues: CASSGRDREGTDTQYF. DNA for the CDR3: TGTGCCAGCAGCGGCCGGGACAGGGAAGGCACAGATACGCAGTATTTT.

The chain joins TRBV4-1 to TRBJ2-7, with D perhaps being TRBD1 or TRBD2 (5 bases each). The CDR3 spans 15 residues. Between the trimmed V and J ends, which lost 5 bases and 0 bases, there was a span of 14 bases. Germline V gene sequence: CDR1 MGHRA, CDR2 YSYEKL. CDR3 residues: CASSIGTASSYEQYF. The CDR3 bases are TGCGCCAGCAGCATCGGGACCGCCAGCTCCTACGAGCAGTACTTC.

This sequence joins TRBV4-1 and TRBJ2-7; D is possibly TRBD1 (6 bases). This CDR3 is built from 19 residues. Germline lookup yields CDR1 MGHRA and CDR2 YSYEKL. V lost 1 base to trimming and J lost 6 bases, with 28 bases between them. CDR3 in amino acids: CASSQVGQSTGTRQREQYF. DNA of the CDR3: TGCGCCAGCAGCCAAGTTGGGCAGTCAACCGGGACAAGGCAACGCGAGCAGTACTTC.

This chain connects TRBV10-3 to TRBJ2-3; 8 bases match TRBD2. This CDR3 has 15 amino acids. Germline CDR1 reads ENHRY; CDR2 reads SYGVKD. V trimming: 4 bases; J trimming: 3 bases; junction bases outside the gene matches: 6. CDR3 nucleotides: TGTGCCATCAGTGTAGGCGGGGGGCCAACAGATACGCAGTATTTT. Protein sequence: CAISVGGGPTDTQYF.

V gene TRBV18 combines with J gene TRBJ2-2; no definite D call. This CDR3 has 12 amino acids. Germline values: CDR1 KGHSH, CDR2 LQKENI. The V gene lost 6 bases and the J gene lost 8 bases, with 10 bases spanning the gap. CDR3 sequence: CASSQRGGELFF. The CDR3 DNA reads TGTGCCAGCTCCCAGAGAGGAGGGGAGCTGTTTTTT.

CDR3 residues: CASSLKRGGVEQFF. The DNA of the CDR3 is TGCGCCAGCAGCTTGAAGCGGGGGGGCGTTGAGCAGTTCTTC. The chain combines TRBV5-1 with TRBJ2-1; 10 nucleotides match TRBD2. Germline V gives CDR1 SGHRS, CDR2 YFSETQ. Trimming cost V 1 base and J 9 bases; bases outside gene matches: 4. The CDR3 runs to 14 residues.

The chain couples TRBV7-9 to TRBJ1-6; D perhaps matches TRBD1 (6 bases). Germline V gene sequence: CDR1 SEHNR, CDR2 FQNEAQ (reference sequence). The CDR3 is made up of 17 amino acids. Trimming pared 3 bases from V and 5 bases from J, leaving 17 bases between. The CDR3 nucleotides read TGTGCCAGCAGCTTTTTTTACCACAGGGCCGATAATTCACCCCTCCACTTT. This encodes CASSFFYHRADNSPLHF.

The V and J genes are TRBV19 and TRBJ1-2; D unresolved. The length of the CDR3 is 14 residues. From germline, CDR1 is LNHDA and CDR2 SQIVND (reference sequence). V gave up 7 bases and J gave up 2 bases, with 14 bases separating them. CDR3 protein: CASTPSGRNYGYTF. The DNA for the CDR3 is TGTGCCAGTACCCCTTCCGGCAGGAACTATGGCTACACCTTC.

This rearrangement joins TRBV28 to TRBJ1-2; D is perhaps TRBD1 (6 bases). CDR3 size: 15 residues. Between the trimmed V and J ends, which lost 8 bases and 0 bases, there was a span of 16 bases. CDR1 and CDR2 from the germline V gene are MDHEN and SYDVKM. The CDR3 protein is CASGSGTQTNYGYTF. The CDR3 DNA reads TGTGCCAGCGGATCCGGGACACAGACTAACTATGGCTACACCTTC.

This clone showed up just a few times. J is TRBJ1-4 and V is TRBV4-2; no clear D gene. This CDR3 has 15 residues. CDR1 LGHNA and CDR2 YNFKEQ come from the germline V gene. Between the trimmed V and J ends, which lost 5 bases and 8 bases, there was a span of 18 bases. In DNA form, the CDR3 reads TGTGCCAGCAGCTACTGGTCCAGGTCCGAGGAAAAACTGTTTTTT. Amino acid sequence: CASSYWSRSEEKLFF.

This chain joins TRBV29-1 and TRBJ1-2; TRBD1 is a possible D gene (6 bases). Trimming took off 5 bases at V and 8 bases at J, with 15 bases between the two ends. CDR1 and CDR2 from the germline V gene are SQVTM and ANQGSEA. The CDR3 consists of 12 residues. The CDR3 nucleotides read TGCAGCGTTCAAACCTACAGGGACGGCTACACCTTC. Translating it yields CSVQTYRDGYTF.